This entry lists 25 T cell receptor beta chains sequenced from one sample in a study of post-analysis software for immune sequencing data. Study conclusions and caveats: The study found TRBV5-6, TRBV5-1 and TRBV20-1 among five TRBV segments more frequent in patients than controls.

The library was made from cDNA and included unique molecular identifiers. Using its own MiXCR run on the PCR reads, TCRdb lists one record per CDR3 protein. The table has roughly 650,000 distinct CDR3 sequences, 55% to 60% seen once. Which antigens these TCRs recognize remains unknown. Input material: blood. Source of these receptors: a girl between 2 and 10 years old with multiple sclerosis.

The gene calls are TRBV12-3 or TRBV12-4 and TRBJ1-2; unclear D gene. The CDR3 loop spans 13 amino acids. V was clipped by 2 bases and J by 4 bases, with 8 bases between them. The CDR3 coding sequence is TGTGCCAGCAGTTTATGGCAGTCCTATGGCTACACCTTC. It encodes CASSLWQSYGYTF.

This clonotype came up a few times. The rearrangement uses TRBV2 and TRBJ2-3, with 8 bases lining up with TRBD1. CDR1 SNHLY and CDR2 FYNNEI come from the germline V gene. This CDR3 has 13 amino acids. With 5 bases clipped from V and 6 bases from J, the junction kept 4 bases outside the gene matches. This chain's CDR3 is CASSRTGWDTQYF. The CDR3 nucleotides read TGTGCCAGCAGTAGGACAGGGTGGGATACGCAGTATTTT.

V gene TRBV29-1 combines with J gene TRBJ2-3; D is perhaps TRBD1 (6 bases). Germline V lookup: CDR1 SQVTM, CDR2 ANQGSEA. This CDR3 spans 12 amino acids. The V gene lost 4 bases and the J gene lost 4 bases, with 9 bases spanning the gap. CDR3 nucleotide sequence: TGCAGCGTTGTGTCAGGGGCAGATACGCAGTATTTT. It codes for CSVVSGADTQYF.

The V call is TRBV12-3 or TRBV12-4, the J call TRBJ1-2; 10 positions match TRBD1. CDR3 size: 13 residues. The V segment lost 6 bases and the J segment 7 bases; nucleotides outside the gene matches: 5. CDR3 sequence: CASRMTGGRGYTF. In nucleotides, the CDR3 is TGTGCCAGCAGGATGACAGGGGGCCGTGGCTACACCTTC.

The chain is built from TRBV11-2 and TRBJ2-7; 8 nucleotides match TRBD1. CDR1 and CDR2 from the germline V gene are SGHAT and FQNNGV. The CDR3 sequence is 13 residues long. V shed 4 bases, J shed 6 bases, and the junction held 5 bases outside the gene matches. CDR3 sequence reads: CASSYGTGAEQYF. CDR3 sequence (DNA): TGTGCCAGCAGCTACGGGACAGGCGCCGAGCAGTACTTC.

The chain joins TRBV9 to TRBJ2-5, with 7 bases identical to TRBD1. Trimming at V came to 3 bases and at J to 1 base, leaving 6 bases not matched to a gene. This CDR3 has 15 amino acids. CDR1 SGDLS and CDR2 YYNGEE come from the germline V gene. The CDR3 DNA sequence: TGTGCCAGCAGCGAGAGACAGGGTCCCCAAGAGACCCAGTACTTC. Protein: CASSERQGPQETQYF. Full variable domain (outside the CDR3, taken from reference TRBV9 and TRBJ2-5): DSGVTQTPKHLITATGQRVTLRCSPRSGDLSVYWYQQSLDQGLQFLIQYYNGEERAKGNILERFSAQQFPDLHSELNLSSLELGDSALYFCASSERQGPQETQYFGPGTRLLVL.

This clonotype showed up just a few times. V gene TRBV20-1 combines with J gene TRBJ2-7; TRBD2 is a possible D gene (5 bases). Germline V gives CDR1 DFQATT, CDR2 SNEGSKA (reference sequence). The ends were cut back, 1 base at V and 0 bases at J, with 10 bases in the middle. CDR3 length: 14 residues. The CDR3 sequence: CSARGSGSSYEQYF. The CDR3 nucleotides are TGCAGTGCTAGAGGCAGCGGTAGCTCCTACGAGCAGTACTTC.

This clonotype was observed a single time. The chain links TRBV6-4 to TRBJ2-2; D remains unclear. The CDR3 runs 14 residues. Trimming removed 8 bases at V and 4 bases at J, with 14 bases between. Germline values: CDR1 MRHNA, CDR2 SNTAGT. CDR3 in amino acids: CASRSQLLTGELFF. As DNA, the CDR3 is TGTGCCAGCCGCAGTCAGCTACTCACCGGGGAGCTGTTTTTT.

The chain recombines TRBV29-1 with TRBJ2-1; 8 bases are shared with TRBD2. The length of the CDR3 is 14 residues. V trimming: 0 bases; J trimming: 9 bases; junction bases outside the gene matches: 7. CDR1 and CDR2 from the germline V gene are SQVTM and ANQGSEA. This CDR3 reads CSVEDRGGSTEQFF. CDR3 coding DNA: TGCAGCGTTGAAGATCGGGGGGGGTCGACTGAGCAGTTCTTC.

The V call is TRBV5-1, the J call TRBJ2-3, with D unresolved. The length of the CDR3 is 14 residues. CDR1 is SGHRS, CDR2 YFSETQ, per germline. V lost 3 bases and J 3 bases, leaving 11 bases between the germline ends. As DNA, the CDR3 is TGCGCCAGCAGCTGGGTTGGCAGGACAGATACGCAGTATTTT. The encoded protein is CASSWVGRTDTQYF.

The chain combines TRBV20-1 with TRBJ1-5, with D unresolved. Germline values: CDR1 DFQATT, CDR2 SNEGSKA (reference sequence). This CDR3 comprises 13 residues. The V and J ends lost 1 base and 4 bases respectively, with 8 bases between them. CDR3: CSARVPPNQPQHF. The CDR3 DNA reads as TGCAGTGCTAGAGTCCCGCCTAATCAGCCCCAGCATTTT.

In this sample, this clonotype turned up a few times. This chain connects TRBV12-3 or TRBV12-4 to TRBJ2-1; 8 positions match TRBD2. V shed 4 bases and J 0 bases; nucleotides not matched to a gene: 11. This CDR3 is built from 18 residues. The CDR3 coding sequence is TGTGCCAGCAGTTCCCTCCCCTTAGCGGGGAGCTCCTACAATGAGCAGTTCTTC. Its translation is CASSSLPLAGSSYNEQFF.

The chain employs TRBV30 and TRBJ2-1; no clear D gene. Germline CDR1 and CDR2: GTSNPN and SVGIG (reference sequence). Trimming removed 1 base from V and 12 bases from J, with 10 bases in between. The CDR3 is made up of 11 amino acids. The CDR3 reads CAWSGPRPQFF. In DNA, the CDR3 is TGTGCCTGGAGTGGGCCCAGGCCGCAGTTCTTC.

This chain uses TRBV7-7 with TRBJ2-7; possibly TRBD2 for D (6 bases). With 4 bases removed from V and 2 bases from J, the gap between germline ends came to 15 bases. The CDR3 extends over 15 amino acids. Germline-derived CDR1 and CDR2 are SSHAT and FNYEAQ (reference sequence). CDR3: CASSYRSPGAYEQYF. For the CDR3, the DNA is TGTGCCAGCAGCTATAGGTCCCCGGGGGCCTACGAGCAGTACTTC.

This clonotype has just a few counts. The V call is TRBV29-1, the J call TRBJ2-1; possibly TRBD1 for D (6 bases). This CDR3 contains 15 residues. Germline CDR1 is SQVTM and CDR2 is ANQGSEA. Trimming took 5 bases from V and 8 from J, leaving 22 bases between them. CDR3 sequence reads: CSVTGLLSSAHEQFF. The CDR3 DNA sequence: TGCAGCGTTACAGGGTTGTTGAGTTCGGCCCATGAGCAGTTCTTC.

This clonotype appeared a few times. The chain links TRBV3-1 to TRBJ2-7, with 7 bases fitting TRBD2. Per the germline V gene, CDR1 is LGHDT and CDR2 is YNNKEL (reference sequence). Trimming removed 4 bases from V and 1 base from J; junction bases left unmatched: 7. The CDR3 is made up of 15 amino acids. CDR3 in amino acids: CASSRDYQPSYEQYF. In DNA form, the CDR3 reads TGTGCCAGCAGCCGGGACTACCAACCGTCCTACGAGCAGTACTTC.

This clonotype was counted between two and nine times. V gene TRBV7-9 combines with J gene TRBJ2-5; perhaps TRBD1 as D (6 bases). The CDR3 loop spans 14 amino acids. Germline values: CDR1 SEHNR, CDR2 FQNEAQ (reference sequence). V dropped 5 bases and J dropped 11 bases, with 21 bases sitting between them. Here the CDR3 reads CASSVSSTGSLQYF. The CDR3, as DNA: TGTGCCAGCAGCGTAAGCAGTACAGGGTCCCTGCAGTACTTC.

V usage is TRBV20-1 and J usage is TRBJ2-5, with 7 bases fitting TRBD2. TRBJ2-7 explains the end of the DNA better; the J call may be wrong. The length of the CDR3 is 14 residues. Germline V CDR1 and CDR2: DFQATT, SNEGSKA (reference sequence). The CDR3 region is CSARVGGKLHEQYF. The CDR3 DNA is TGCAGTGCTAGAGTCGGGGGGAAACTACACGAGCAGTACTTC.

The V and J genes are TRBV20-1 and TRBJ2-2; D could derive from TRBD1 or TRBD2 (5 bases each). Per the germline V gene, CDR1 is DFQATT and CDR2 is SNEGSKA (reference sequence). The germline V and J ends were trimmed by 4 bases and 4 bases, with 13 bases remaining between them. The CDR3 length is 14 residues. The CDR3 reads CSAIGTPGTGELFF. CDR3 DNA: TGCAGTGCTATTGGGACGCCAGGCACCGGGGAGCTGTTTTTT.

The chain links TRBV5-5 to TRBJ2-1; D is unresolved. Trimming shortened V by 1 base and J by 2 bases, and 10 bases separated the two germline ends. The germline V gene encodes CDR1 SGHKS and CDR2 YYEKEE (reference sequence). The CDR3 sequence is 15 residues long. CDR3 in DNA: TGTGCCAGCAGCTTGTTCATCTTGGCCTACAATGAGCAGTTCTTC. Its translation: CASSLFILAYNEQFF.

The chain has TRBV5-1 and TRBJ1-6; 10 bases fit TRBD1. Trimming cost V 4 bases and J 6 bases; bases outside gene matches: 4. In germline, CDR1 is SGHRS, CDR2 YFSETQ. This CDR3 comprises 15 residues. CDR3 in DNA: TGCGCCAGCAGCCGGACAGGGGGAGTTAATTCACCCCTCCACTTT. It codes for CASSRTGGVNSPLHF.

The J gene is TRBJ1-1, the V gene TRBV12-3 or TRBV12-4, with D hard to call. The V gene lost 3 bases and the J gene lost 4 bases, with 12 bases spanning the gap. The CDR3 spans 14 residues. In DNA, the CDR3 is TGTGCCAGCAGTTTGATAGGCAGTAGCACTGAAGCTTTCTTT. Encoded protein: CASSLIGSSTEAFF.

The chain combines TRBV7-9 with TRBJ2-5; D tentatively reads TRBD1 or TRBD2 (5 bases each). This CDR3 comprises 14 residues. Germline loops: CDR1 SEHNR, CDR2 FQNEAQ (reference sequence). The V end was cut by 11 bases, the J end by 0 bases, with 16 bases between. DNA for the CDR3: TGTGCCCCAGTAGAGGGGATGTACCAAGAGACCCAGTACTTC. Its translation: CAPVEGMYQETQYF.

The sample holds a few counts of this clonotype. The V gene is TRBV12-5, the J gene TRBJ2-5; TRBD1 matches 8 bases. The last part of the DNA fits TRBJ2-7 better; the J call may be wrong. CDR1 and CDR2 (germline): LGHNT, FRNRAP. There are 15 residues in the CDR3. The CDR3 here is CASGLAGQGLHEQYF. Written as DNA, the CDR3 is TGTGCTAGTGGTTTGGCAGGACAGGGATTACACGAGCAGTACTTC.

The chain carries TRBV6-4 and TRBJ2-5, with TRBD2 matching 14 bases. Unmatched junction bases numbered 17, after V lost 6 bases and J lost 11 bases. This CDR3 is 17 amino acids long. CDR1 is MRHNA and CDR2 is SNTAGT in the germline V gene. The CDR3 region has the DNA TGTGCCAGCAGACAGGGTCAGGGACTAGCGGGAGATAATGAGCAGTACTTC. Translating it yields CASRQGQGLAGDNEQYF.